This TCR beta chain was profiled in a study of regulatory T cells in long-lasting Graves disease. For the study at large: Antithyroid drug use was under 3 months in newly diagnosed Graves' patients. Whole-study results and caveats: Patients with persistent disease showed a bias toward TRBV28, TRBJ1-2 and TRBJ2-5. Between persistent patients, thousands of public clonotypes were shared, exceeding the roughly 1,000 shared between new patients.

In its sample, this clonotype was seen many times. Its matching antigen is unknown. Stated time point: newly diagnosed GD, antithyroid drugs for less than 3 months. The TCR library was made from RNA that had been extracted from PBMCs in TRIzol. V gave up 4 bases and J gave up 2 bases, with 9 bases separating them. Germline V lookup: CDR1 MNHEY, CDR2 SMNVEV (reference sequence). This CDR3 has 14 amino acids. Assembly of TCR beta libraries relied on iRepertoire HTBI primers together with Arm-PCR of CDR3 regions. TCRdb independently ran MiXCR on the multiplex PCR reads; one entry per CDR3 protein. The table includes hundreds of thousands of distinct CDR3 sequences, around 15% detected once. The same sample was also used in a study of T cells in Graves' hyperthyroidism and ophthalmopathy.

This receptor was obtained from a woman in her twenties or thirties with Graves disease. The sample was peripheral blood mononuclear cells (PBMCs), taken at new diagnosis, from a patient treated with antithyroid drugs. This chain links TRBV27 with TRBJ2-1; D is uncertain. CDR3 nucleotide sequence: TGTGCCAGCAGTTCCACAGCGCCCTACAATGAGCAGTTCTTC. It yields the protein CASSSTAPYNEQFF.